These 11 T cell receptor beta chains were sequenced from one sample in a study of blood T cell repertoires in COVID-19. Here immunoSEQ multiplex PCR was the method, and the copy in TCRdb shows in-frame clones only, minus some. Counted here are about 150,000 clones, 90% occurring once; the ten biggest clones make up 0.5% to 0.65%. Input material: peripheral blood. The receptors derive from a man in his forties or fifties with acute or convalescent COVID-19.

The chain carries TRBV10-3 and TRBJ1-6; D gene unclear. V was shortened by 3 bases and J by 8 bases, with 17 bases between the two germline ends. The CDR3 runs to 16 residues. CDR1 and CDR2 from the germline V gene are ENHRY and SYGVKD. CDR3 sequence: CAISDGQEGYYSPLHF. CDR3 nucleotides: TGTGCCATCAGTGACGGGCAGGAGGGATATTATTCACCCCTCCACTTT.

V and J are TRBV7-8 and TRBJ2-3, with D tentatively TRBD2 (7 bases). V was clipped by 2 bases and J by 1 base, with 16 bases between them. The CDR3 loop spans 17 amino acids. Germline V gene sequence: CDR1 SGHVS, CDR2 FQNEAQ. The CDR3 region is CASSLRVGGAGTDTQYF. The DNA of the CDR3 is TGTGCCAGCAGCTTACGAGTAGGGGGGGCAGGCACAGATACGCAGTATTTT. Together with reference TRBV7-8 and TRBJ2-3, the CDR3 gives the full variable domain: GAGVSQSPRYKVAKRGQDVALRCDPISGHVSLFWYQQALGQGPEFLTYFQNEAQLDKSGLPSDRFFAERPEGSVSTLKIQRTQQEDSAVYLCASSLRVGGAGTDTQYFGPGTRLTVL.

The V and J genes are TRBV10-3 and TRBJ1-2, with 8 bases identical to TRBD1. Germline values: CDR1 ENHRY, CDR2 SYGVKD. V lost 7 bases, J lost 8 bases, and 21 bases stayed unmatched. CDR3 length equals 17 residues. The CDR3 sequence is CAITGQGATGLTYGYTF. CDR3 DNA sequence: TGTGCCATCACAGGACAGGGCGCCACAGGTTTAACTTACGGCTACACCTTC.

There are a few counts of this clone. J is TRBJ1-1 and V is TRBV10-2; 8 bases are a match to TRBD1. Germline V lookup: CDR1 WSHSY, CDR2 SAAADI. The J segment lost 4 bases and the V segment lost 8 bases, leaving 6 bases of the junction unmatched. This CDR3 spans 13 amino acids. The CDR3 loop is CASGGQGPTEAFF. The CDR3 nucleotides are TGCGCCAGCGGCGGACAGGGACCCACTGAAGCTTTCTTT.

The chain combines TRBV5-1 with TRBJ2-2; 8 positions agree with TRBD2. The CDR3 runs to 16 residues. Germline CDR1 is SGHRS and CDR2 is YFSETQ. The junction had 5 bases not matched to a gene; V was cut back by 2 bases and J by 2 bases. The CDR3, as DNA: TGCGCCAGCAGCTTACAACTAGCGGACAACACCGGGGAGCTGTTTTTT. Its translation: CASSLQLADNTGELFF.

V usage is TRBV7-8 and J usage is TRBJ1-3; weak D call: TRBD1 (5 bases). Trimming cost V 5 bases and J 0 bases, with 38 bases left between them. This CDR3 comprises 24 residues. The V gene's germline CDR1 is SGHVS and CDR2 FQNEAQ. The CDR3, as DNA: TGTGCCAGCAGCCCTCTATATGCTGGGGGTAGGGCATTGTGGCAGACTAGCTCTGGAAACACCATATATTTT. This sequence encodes CASSPLYAGGRALWQTSSGNTIYF.

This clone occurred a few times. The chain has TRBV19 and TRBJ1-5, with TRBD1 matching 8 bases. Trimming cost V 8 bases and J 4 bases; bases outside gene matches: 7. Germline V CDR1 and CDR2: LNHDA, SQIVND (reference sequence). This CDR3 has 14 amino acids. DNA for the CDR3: TGTGCCAGTGCCCCCCGGACAGGGAATCAGCCCCAGCATTTT. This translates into CASAPRTGNQPQHF.

The CDR3 reads CASSGGLAGGETQYF. The CDR3 DNA reads TGCGCCAGCAGTGGGGGACTAGCGGGAGGGGAGACCCAGTACTTC. The chain combines TRBV10-2 with TRBJ2-5; TRBD2 matches at 16 bases. Germline CDR1 reads WSHSY; CDR2 reads SAAADI. The CDR3 is 15 amino acids. V lost 4 bases, J lost 5 bases, and 1 base stayed unmatched.

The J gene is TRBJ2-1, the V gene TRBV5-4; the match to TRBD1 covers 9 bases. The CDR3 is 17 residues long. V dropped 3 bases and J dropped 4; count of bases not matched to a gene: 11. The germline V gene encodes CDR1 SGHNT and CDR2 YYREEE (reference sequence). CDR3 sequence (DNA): TGTGCCAGCAGCTCCCGCCTGACAGGGGGGGTTTACAATGAGCAGTTCTTC. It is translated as CASSSRLTGGVYNEQFF.

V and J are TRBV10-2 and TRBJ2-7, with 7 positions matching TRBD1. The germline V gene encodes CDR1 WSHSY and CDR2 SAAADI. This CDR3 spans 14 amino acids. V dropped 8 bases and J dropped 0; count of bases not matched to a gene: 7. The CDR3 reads CASSGQLFSYEQYV. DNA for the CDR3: TGCGCCAGCTCGGGACAGCTTTTCTCCTACGAGCAGTACGTC.

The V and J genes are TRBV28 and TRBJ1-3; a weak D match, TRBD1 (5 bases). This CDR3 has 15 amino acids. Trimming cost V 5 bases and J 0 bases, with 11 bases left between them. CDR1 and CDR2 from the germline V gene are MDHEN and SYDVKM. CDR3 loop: CASSPRQSSGNTIYF. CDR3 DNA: TGTGCCAGCAGTCCGCGACAGAGCTCTGGAAACACCATATATTTT. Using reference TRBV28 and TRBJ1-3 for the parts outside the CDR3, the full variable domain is DVKVTQSSRYLVKRTGEKVFLECVQDMDHENMFWYRQDPGLGLRLIYFSYDVKMKEKGDIPEGYSVSREKKERFSLILESASTNQTSMYLCASSPRQSSGNTIYFGEGSWLTVV.